The entry below gives a single T cell receptor (beta chain) sequence along with its context. Its antigen is unknown. V was clipped by 5 bases and J by 4 bases; unmatched bases: 5. The CDR3 contains 13 residues. Germline-derived CDR1 and CDR2 are MNHNY and SVGAGI (reference sequence). The sample originates from a study of beta chain features in type 1 diabetes. Overall study findings and caveats: A potential influence of HLA type upon TCRB rearrangement remained unresolved herein. Cells expressing TCR highly could be over-represented by cDNA sequencing. Type 1 diabetes patients had moderately but significantly shorter TCRB CDR3s in all four CD4+ subsets.

Every bit of the isolated RNA underwent reverse transcription, so sequencing read expressed TCRB transcripts. Produced via immunoSEQ multiplex PCR; TCRdb's table is partial and in-frame only. The table shows under 300,000 clones, with 24% occurring only once. One heparinised draw of blood, averaging roughly 110 mL, came from each donor. Using CD45RO/CCR7/CD25/CD127/CD95/CD27, CD4+ naive, central memory, regulatory and stem cell-like memory cells were sorted. The clonotype was recovered from a woman aged 25-40 years with type 1 diabetes. Sequences were obtained from naive CD4+ T cells from blood. The chain uses TRBV6-6 and TRBJ2-7, with 7 positions matching TRBD1. DNA of the CDR3: TGTGCCAGCAGTCTCACAGGGGAGTACGAGCAGTACTTC. Amino acids: CASSLTGEYEQYF.